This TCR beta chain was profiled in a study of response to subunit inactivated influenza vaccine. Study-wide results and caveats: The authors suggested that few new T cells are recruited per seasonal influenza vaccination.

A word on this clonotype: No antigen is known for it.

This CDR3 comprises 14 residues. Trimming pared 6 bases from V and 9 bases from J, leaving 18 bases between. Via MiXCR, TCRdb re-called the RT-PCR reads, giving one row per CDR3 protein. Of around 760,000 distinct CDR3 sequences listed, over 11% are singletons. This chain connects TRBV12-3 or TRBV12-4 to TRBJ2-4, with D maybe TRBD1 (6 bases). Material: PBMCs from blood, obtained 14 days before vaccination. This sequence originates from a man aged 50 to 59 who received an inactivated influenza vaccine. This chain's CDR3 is CASRGTRGQSIQYF. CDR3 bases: TGTGCCAGCAGGGGGACACGGGGCCAAAGCATTCAGTACTTC.